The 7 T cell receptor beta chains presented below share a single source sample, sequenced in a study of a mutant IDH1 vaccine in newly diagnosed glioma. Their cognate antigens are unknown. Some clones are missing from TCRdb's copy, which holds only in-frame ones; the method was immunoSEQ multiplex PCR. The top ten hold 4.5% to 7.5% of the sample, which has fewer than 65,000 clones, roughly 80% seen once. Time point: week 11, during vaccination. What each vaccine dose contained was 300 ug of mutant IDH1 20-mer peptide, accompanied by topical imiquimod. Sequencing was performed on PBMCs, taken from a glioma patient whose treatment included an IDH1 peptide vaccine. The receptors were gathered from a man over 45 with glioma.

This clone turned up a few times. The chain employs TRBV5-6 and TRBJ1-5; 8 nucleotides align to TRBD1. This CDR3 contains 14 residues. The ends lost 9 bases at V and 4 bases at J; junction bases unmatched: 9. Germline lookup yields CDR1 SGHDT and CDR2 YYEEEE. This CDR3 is CAIIRTGRNQPQHF. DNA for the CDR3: TGTGCCATCATCCGGACAGGGCGGAATCAGCCCCAGCATTTT.

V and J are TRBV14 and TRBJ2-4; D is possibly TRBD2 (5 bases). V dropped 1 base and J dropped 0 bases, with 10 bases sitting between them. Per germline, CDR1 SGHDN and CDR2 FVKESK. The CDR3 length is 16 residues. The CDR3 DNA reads TGTGCCAGCAGCCAAGGGGTAGCGCTAGCCAAAAACATTCAGTACTTC. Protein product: CASSQGVALAKNIQYF.

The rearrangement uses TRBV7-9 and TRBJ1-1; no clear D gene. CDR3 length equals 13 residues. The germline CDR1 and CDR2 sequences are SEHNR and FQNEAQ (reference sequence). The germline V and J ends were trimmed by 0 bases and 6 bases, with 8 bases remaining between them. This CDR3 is CASSLAPISEAFF. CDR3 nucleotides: TGTGCCAGCAGCTTAGCGCCGATCTCTGAAGCTTTCTTT.

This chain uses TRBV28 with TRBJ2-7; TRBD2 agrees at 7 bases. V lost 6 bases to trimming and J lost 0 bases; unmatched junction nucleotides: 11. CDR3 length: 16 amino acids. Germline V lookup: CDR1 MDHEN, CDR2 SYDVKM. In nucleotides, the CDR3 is TGTGCCAGCAGCCCCTCGGGGGGAGGTTTCTCCTACGAGCAGTACTTC. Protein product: CASSPSGGGFSYEQYF.

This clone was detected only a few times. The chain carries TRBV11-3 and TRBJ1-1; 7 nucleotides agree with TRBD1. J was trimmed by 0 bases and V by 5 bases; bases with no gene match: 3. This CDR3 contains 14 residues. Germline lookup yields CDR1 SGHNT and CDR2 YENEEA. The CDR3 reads CASSQGGVNTEAFF. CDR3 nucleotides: TGTGCCAGCAGCCAGGGGGGAGTGAACACTGAAGCTTTCTTT.

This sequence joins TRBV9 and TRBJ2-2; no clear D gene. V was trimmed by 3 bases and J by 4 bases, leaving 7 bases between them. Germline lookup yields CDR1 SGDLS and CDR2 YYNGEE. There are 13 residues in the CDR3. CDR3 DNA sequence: TGTGCCAGCAGCGCCCAACTCACCGGGGAGCTGTTTTTT. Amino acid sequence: CASSAQLTGELFF.

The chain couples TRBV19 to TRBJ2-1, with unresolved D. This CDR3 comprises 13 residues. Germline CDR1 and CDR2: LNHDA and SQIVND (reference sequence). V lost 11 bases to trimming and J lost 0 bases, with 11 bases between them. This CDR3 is CAAGPTSYNEQFF. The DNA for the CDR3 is TGTGCCGCAGGCCCCACCTCCTACAATGAGCAGTTCTTC. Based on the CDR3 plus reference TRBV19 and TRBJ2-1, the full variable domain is DGGITQSPKYLFRKEGQNVTLSCEQNLNHDAMYWYRQDPGQGLRLIYYSQIVNDFQKGDIAEGYSVSREKKESFPLTVTSAQKNPTAFYLCAAGPTSYNEQFFGPGTRLTVL.